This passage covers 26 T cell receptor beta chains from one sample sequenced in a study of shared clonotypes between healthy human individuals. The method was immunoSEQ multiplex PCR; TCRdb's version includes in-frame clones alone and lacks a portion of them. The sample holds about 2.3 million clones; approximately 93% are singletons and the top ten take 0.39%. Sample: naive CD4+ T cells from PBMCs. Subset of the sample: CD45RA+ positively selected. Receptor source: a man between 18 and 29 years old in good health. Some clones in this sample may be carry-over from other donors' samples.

CDR3 in DNA: TGCGCCAGCAGCACCGGACAGGGGGTCTGGGAGCAGTACTTC. It is translated as CASSTGQGVWEQYF. This rearrangement joins TRBV5-1 to TRBJ2-7; 10 bases fit TRBD1. The V gene's germline CDR1 is SGHRS and CDR2 YFSETQ. There are 14 residues in the CDR3. V trimming: 4 bases; J trimming: 7 bases; junction bases outside the gene matches: 8.

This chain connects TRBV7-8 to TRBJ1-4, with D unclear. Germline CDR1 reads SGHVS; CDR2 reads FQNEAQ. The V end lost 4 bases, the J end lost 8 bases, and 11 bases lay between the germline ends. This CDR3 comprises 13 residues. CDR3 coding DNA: TGTGCCAGCAGCTCGTTAGAAGAAGAAAAACTGTTTTTT. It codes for CASSSLEEEKLFF. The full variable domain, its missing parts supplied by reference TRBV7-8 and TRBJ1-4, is GAGVSQSPRYKVAKRGQDVALRCDPISGHVSLFWYQQALGQGPEFLTYFQNEAQLDKSGLPSDRFFAERPEGSVSTLKIQRTQQEDSAVYLCASSSLEEEKLFFGSGTQLSVL.

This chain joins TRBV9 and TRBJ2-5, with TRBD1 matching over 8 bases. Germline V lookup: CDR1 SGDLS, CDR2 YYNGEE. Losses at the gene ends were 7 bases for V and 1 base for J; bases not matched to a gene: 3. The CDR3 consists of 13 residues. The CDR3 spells CASQGAGQETQYF. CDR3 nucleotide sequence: TGTGCCAGCCAGGGGGCAGGCCAAGAGACCCAGTACTTC.

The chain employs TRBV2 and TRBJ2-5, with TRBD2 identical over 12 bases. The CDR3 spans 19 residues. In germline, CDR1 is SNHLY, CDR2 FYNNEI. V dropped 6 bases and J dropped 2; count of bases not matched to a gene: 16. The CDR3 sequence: CASRFPDTGLAGNQETQYF. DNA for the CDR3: TGTGCCAGCAGATTCCCGGACACCGGACTAGCGGGGAATCAAGAGACCCAGTACTTC.

The CDR3 DNA reads as TGTGCCAGCAGTGGTTACAGGGGTGTGAACACTGAAGCTTTCTTT. Protein: CASSGYRGVNTEAFF. V and J are TRBV2 and TRBJ1-1; 7 nucleotides agree with TRBD1. The germline CDR1 and CDR2 sequences are SNHLY and FYNNEI. The V segment lost 4 bases and the J segment 0 bases; nucleotides outside the gene matches: 5. The CDR3 is 15 residues long.

The CDR3 region has the DNA TGTGCCAGCAGCTTCCAGGGGGAAAACTATGGCTACACCTTC. It specifies CASSFQGENYGYTF. V is TRBV5-4 and J is TRBJ1-2, with TRBD1 identical over 7 bases. The germline V gene has CDR1 SGHNT and CDR2 YYREEE (reference sequence). CDR3 length: 14 amino acids. Losses at the gene ends were 2 bases for V and 2 bases for J; bases not matched to a gene: 3.

CDR3 in DNA: TGCGCCAGCAGCGATGCTAGCGGGAGAACTTACAATGAGCAGTTCTTC. Protein sequence: CASSDASGRTYNEQFF. The chain recombines TRBV5-1 with TRBJ2-1; 10 bases agree with TRBD2. V trimming: 4 bases; J trimming: 4 bases; junction bases outside the gene matches: 8. CDR3 length: 16 residues. CDR1 is SGHRS, CDR2 YFSETQ, per germline.

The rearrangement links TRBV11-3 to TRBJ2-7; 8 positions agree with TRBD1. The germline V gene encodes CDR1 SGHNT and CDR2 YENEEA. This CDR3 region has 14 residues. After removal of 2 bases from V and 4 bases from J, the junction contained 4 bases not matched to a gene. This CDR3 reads CASSLRTGHYEQYF. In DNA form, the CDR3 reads TGTGCCAGCAGCTTAAGGACAGGGCATTACGAGCAGTACTTC.

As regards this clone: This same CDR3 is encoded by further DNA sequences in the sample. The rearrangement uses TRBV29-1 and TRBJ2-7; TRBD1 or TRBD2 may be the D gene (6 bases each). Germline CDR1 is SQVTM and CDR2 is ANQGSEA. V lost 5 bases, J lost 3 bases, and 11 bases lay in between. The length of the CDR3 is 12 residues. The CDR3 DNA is TGCAGCGTTAACGGGGGCGGCTACGAGCAGTACTTC. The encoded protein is CSVNGGGYEQYF.

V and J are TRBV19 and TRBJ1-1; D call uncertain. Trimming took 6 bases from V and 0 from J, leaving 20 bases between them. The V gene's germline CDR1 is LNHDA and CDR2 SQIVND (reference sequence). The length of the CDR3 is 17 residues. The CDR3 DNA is TGTGCCAGTAGCCCTAAGGATAGACACTATCTGAACACTGAAGCTTTCTTT. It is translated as CASSPKDRHYLNTEAFF.

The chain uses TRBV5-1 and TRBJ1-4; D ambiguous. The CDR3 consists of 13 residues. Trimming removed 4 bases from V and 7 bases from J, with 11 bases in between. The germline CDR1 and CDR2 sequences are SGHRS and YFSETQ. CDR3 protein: CASSRAQGEKLFF. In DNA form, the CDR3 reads TGCGCCAGCAGCAGAGCACAAGGTGAAAAACTGTTTTTT.

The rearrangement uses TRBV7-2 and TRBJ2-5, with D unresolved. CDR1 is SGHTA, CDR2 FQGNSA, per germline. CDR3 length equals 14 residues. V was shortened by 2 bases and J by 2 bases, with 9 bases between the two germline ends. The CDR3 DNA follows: TGTGCCAGCAGCTTATCCATGGGGCAAGAGACCCAGTACTTC. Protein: CASSLSMGQETQYF.

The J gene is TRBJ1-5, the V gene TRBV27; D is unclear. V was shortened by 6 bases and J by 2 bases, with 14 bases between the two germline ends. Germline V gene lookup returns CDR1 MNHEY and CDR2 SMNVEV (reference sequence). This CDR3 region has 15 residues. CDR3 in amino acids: CASSPLISGNQPQHF. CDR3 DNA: TGTGCCAGCAGCCCTCTGATCTCGGGCAATCAGCCCCAGCATTTT.

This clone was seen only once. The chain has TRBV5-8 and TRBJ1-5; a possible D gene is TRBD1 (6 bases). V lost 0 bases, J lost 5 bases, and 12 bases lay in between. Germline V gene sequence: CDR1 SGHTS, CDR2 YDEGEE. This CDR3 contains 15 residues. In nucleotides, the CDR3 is TGTGCCAGCAGCTTGGCCGTGGGGGCTTATCAGCCCCAGCATTTT. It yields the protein CASSLAVGAYQPQHF. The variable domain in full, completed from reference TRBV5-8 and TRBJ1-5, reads EAGVTQSPTHLIKTRGQQATLRCSPISGHTSVYWYQQALGLGLQFLLWYDEGEERNRGNFPPRFSGRQFPNYSSELNVNALELEDSALYLCASSLAVGAYQPQHFGDGTRLSIL.

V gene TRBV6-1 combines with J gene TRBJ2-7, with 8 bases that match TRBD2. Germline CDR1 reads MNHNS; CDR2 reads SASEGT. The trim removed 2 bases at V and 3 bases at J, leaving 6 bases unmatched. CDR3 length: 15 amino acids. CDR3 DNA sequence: TGTGCCAGCAGTGAACGTGGCGGGAGGAACTACGAGCAGTACTTC. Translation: CASSERGGRNYEQYF.

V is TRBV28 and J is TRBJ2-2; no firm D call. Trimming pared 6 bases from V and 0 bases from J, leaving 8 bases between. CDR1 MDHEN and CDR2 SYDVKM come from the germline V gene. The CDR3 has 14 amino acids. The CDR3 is CASSPGPNTGELFF. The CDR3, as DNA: TGTGCCAGCAGCCCCGGGCCGAACACCGGGGAGCTGTTTTTT.

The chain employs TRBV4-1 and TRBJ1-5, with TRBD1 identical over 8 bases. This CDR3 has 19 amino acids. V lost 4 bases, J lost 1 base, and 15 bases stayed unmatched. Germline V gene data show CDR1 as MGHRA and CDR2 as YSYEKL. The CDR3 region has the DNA TGCGCCAGCAGCCGGACCGGGGGACAGGTGATTAAAAGCAATCAGCCCCAGCATTTT. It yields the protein CASSRTGGQVIKSNQPQHF.

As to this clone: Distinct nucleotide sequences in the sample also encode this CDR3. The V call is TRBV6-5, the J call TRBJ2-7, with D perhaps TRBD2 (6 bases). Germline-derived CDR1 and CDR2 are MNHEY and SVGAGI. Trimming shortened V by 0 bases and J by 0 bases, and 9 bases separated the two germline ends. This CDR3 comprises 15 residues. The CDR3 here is CASSYSGRGSYEQYF. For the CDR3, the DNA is TGTGCCAGCAGTTACTCTGGGCGGGGCTCCTACGAGCAGTACTTC.

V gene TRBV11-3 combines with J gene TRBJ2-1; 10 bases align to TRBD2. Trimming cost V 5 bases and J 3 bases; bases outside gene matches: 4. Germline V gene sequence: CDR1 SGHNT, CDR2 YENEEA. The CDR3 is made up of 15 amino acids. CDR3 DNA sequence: TGTGCCAGCAGCCGCAGCGGGAGGGACTACAATGAGCAGTTCTTC. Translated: CASSRSGRDYNEQFF.

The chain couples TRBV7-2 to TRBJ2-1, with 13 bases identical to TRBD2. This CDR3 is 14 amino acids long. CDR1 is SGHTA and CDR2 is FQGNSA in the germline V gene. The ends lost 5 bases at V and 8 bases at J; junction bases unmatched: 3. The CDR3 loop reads CASSQGLAGDEQFF. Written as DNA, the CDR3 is TGTGCCAGCAGCCAAGGACTAGCGGGAGATGAGCAGTTCTTC.

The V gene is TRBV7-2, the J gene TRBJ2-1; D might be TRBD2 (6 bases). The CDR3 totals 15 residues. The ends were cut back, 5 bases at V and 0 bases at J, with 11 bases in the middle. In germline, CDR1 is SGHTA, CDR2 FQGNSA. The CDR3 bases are TGTGCCAGCAGCCCCGGGAGACGCTCCTACAATGAGCAGTTCTTC. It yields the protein CASSPGRRSYNEQFF.

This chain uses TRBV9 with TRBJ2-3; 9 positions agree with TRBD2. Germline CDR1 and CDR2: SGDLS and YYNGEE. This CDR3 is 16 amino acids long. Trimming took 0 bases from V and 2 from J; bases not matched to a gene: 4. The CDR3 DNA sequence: TGTGCCAGCAGCGTAGAGGCGGGAGGGGACACAGATACGCAGTATTTT. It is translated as CASSVEAGGDTDTQYF.

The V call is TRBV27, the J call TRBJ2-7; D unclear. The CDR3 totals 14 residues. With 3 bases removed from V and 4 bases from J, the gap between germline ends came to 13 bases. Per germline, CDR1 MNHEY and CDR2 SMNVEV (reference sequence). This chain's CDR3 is CASSFSANRYEQYF. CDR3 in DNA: TGTGCCAGCAGTTTTTCAGCCAATAGATACGAGCAGTACTTC.

In DNA, the CDR3 is TGCAGTGCCACGACCGGCGGGCAGCAGTACTTC. This translates into CSATTGGQQYF. The chain couples TRBV20-1 to TRBJ2-7; a weak D match, TRBD2 (5 bases). The CDR3 length is 11 residues. Germline V gene data show CDR1 as DFQATT and CDR2 as SNEGSKA (reference sequence). V lost 6 bases to trimming and J lost 8 bases, with 14 bases between them.

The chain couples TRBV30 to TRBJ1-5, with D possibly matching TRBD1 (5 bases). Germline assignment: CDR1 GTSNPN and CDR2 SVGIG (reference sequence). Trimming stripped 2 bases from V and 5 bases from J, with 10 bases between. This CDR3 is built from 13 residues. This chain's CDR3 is CAWSLDRDQPQHF. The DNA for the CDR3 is TGTGCCTGGAGTCTCGACAGAGATCAGCCCCAGCATTTT.

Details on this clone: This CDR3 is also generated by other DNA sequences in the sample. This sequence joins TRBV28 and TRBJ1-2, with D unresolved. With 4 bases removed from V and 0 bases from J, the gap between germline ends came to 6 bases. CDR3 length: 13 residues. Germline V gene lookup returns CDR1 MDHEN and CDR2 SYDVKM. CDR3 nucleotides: TGTGCCAGCAGTTCCCCGACTAACTATGGCTACACCTTC. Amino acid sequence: CASSSPTNYGYTF.